This T cell receptor (beta chain) was recorded in a study of cytomegalovirus exposure and HLA in healthy donors. Germline assignment: CDR1 SNHLY and CDR2 FYNNEI. Between the trimmed V and J ends, which lost 2 bases and 6 bases, there was a span of 11 bases. CDR3 length: 14 amino acids. General study points: In a later analysis, a genetic analysis reported fewer productive-TCR N-insertions in an Asian-associated ancestry cluster than the cohort average. Earlier findings revealed that most TCR beta V segments proved productive either about 87% or about 30% of the time.

PCR primers comprised 60 Vbeta and 13 Jbeta primers. Clones were sequenced by immunoSEQ multiplex PCR, and TCRdb holds only the in-frame ones, with some missing. The sample data list 150,000 to 200,000 clones. Remarks on this clone: Its antigen is as yet unknown.

The sequenced material came from PBMCs. V is TRBV2 and J is TRBJ2-1; perhaps TRBD2 as D (6 bases). This TCR was recovered from a woman younger than 35 in good health and CMV-seropositive. CDR3 coding DNA: TGTGCCAGCAGTGAATTACTAGCAGGCAATGAGCAGTTCTTC. This translates into CASSELLAGNEQFF.